This T cell receptor (beta chain) was documented in a study of T cell responses to AZD1222 COVID-19 vaccine. Notes on the study in general: Baseline seropositives among AZD1222 recipients totaled only five to seven. Two doses of AZD1222 preceded a rise in Spike-specific TCR breadth and depth.

About this clone: No antigen is known for it.

Clones were sequenced by immunoSEQ multiplex PCR, and TCRdb holds only the in-frame ones, with some missing. The top ten hold 22% of the sample, which has around 89,000 clones, roughly 88% seen once. CDR3 length equals 15 residues. CDR1 and CDR2 (germline): SGHVT, SQSDAQ. Trimming removed 6 bases from V and 6 bases from J, with 20 bases in between. This clonotype was sampled from an adult in good health. This sequence joins TRBV7-4 and TRBJ1-2, with D perhaps matching TRBD1 (5 bases). This specimen consisted of peripheral blood, obtained on day 0 of AZD1222 vaccination. This CDR3 reads CASRLKLDILHGYTF. CDR3 nucleotides: TGTGCCAGCAGGTTGAAACTGGACATCTTACATGGCTACACCTTC.